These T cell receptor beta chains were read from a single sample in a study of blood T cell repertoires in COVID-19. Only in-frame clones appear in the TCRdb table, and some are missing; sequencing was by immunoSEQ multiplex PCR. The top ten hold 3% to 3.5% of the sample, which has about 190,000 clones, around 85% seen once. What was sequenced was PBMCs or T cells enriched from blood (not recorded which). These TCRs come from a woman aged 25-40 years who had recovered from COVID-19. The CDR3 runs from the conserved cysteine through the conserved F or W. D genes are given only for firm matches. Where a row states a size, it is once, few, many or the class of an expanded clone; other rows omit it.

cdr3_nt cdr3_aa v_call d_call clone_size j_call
TGTGCCAGCAGCTTTATGACGGGAGCTGAAGCTTTCTTT CASSFMTGAEAFF TRBV7-8 NA NA TRBJ1-1
TGTGCCAGCAGCTTAGGGCTAGCGGGAGTCGACGGGGAGCTGTTTTTT CASSLGLAGVDGELFF TRBV7-3 TRBD2 few TRBJ2-2
TGCGCCAGCAGCCAAGAGGGGGGTCTGGTTAGCAATCAGCCCCAGCATTTT CASSQEGGLVSNQPQHF TRBV4-1 NA once TRBJ1-5
TGTGCCAGCAGCCTTCGGGGGGGCCTAGAGAGCCAGTACTTC CASSLRGGLESQYF TRBV3-1/TRBV3-2 TRBD2 NA TRBJ2-5
TGCGCCAGCAGCTTGGCCGGGGAGGAAAAACTGTTTTTT CASSLAGEEKLFF TRBV5-1 NA NA TRBJ1-4
TGTGCCAGCAGCTTATTTGGGACAGGGGTGTCCGGGGAGCTGTTTTTT CASSLFGTGVSGELFF TRBV7-2 TRBD1 NA TRBJ2-2
TGTGCCAGCAGCAGGGGGGGGGACGAGACCCAGTACTTC CASSRGGDETQYF TRBV7-6 NA NA TRBJ2-5
TGCGCCAGCAGTGGGCCCAGGGCCGATGAGCAGTTCTTC CASSGPRADEQFF TRBV5-1 NA once TRBJ2-1
TGTGCCAGCAGCTTATTTCAACTAGCGGGCCTGAGCTCCTACAATGAGCAGTTCTTC CASSLFQLAGLSSYNEQFF TRBV7-9 TRBD2 NA TRBJ2-1
TGCGCCAGCAGCTTGGGTCGGGAGGACGAGCAGTACTTC CASSLGREDEQYF TRBV5-1 TRBD2 NA TRBJ2-7
TGTGCCAGCAACAGGGAGAACTATGGCTACACCTTC CASNRENYGYTF TRBV13 NA NA TRBJ1-2
TGTGCCAGCACCTCAGCGGGTGAAAAACTGTTTTTT CASTSAGEKLFF TRBV12-3/TRBV12-4 NA once TRBJ1-4
TGTGCCAGCAGCTTGGACCCAGGGTCCTATAATTCACCCCTCCACTTT CASSLDPGSYNSPLHF TRBV5-6 NA NA TRBJ1-6
TGCGCCAGCAGCTTGGGGTTAGCGGGGTATAACACCGGGGAGCTGTTTTTT CASSLGLAGYNTGELFF TRBV5-1 TRBD2 NA TRBJ2-2
TGTGCCAGCAGCATCAACAGCGACAGCTCCTACAATGAGCAGTTCTTC CASSINSDSSYNEQFF TRBV7-8 NA NA TRBJ2-1
TGTGCCAGCTCAAGTCGAGACAGAGACCATCAGCCCCAGCATTTT CASSSRDRDHQPQHF TRBV18 NA NA TRBJ1-5
TGTGCCAGCAGTAGACAGTCCCGTTCCTACAATGAGCAGTTCTTC CASSRQSRSYNEQFF TRBV5-6 NA NA TRBJ2-1
TGTGCCAGCAGCGTAGCCCCAGGTGGGCGGGTGAACACCGGGGAGCTGTTTTTT CASSVAPGGRVNTGELFF TRBV9 NA NA TRBJ2-2
TGCGCCAGCAGCGCCACAGGGGATCAGCCCCAGCATTTT CASSATGDQPQHF TRBV10-1 TRBD1 NA TRBJ1-5
TGTGCCAGCAGCCTCCTAGCGGGAGTGTGGGGGGAGCTGTTTTTT CASSLLAGVWGELFF TRBV14 TRBD2 NA TRBJ2-2
TGTGCCAGCAGCTTAGCGGGGGACACCCGGAACACTGAAGCTTTCTTT CASSLAGDTRNTEAFF TRBV7-9 NA NA TRBJ1-1
TGTGCCAGCAGTTACAGGGAGCCCACAGATACGCAGTATTTT CASSYREPTDTQYF TRBV6-5 NA NA TRBJ2-3
TGTGCCAGCAGCCCAGGGGTAGCGTACCAAGAGACCCAGTACTTC CASSPGVAYQETQYF TRBV7-6 NA many TRBJ2-5
TGTGCCAGCAGCCTCCTCCGGAGCGGCGGGAGTGTCGCAGATACGCAGTATTTT CASSLLRSGGSVADTQYF TRBV7-2 TRBD2 NA TRBJ2-3
TGCGCCAGCAGCTTGATGGGGACAGGGGGTACCAACTATGGCTACACCTTC CASSLMGTGGTNYGYTF TRBV5-1 TRBD1 once TRBJ1-2
TGTGCCAGCAGCCAAGAACTAGCGGGGAAGTCCTACAATGAGCAGTTCTTC CASSQELAGKSYNEQFF TRBV4-2 TRBD2 many TRBJ2-1
TGTGCCAGCAGCTTGAGACGGGGTCAAGAGACCCAGTACTTC CASSLRRGQETQYF TRBV5-4 NA NA TRBJ2-5
TGTGCTAGCAGCTTATCGGACAGCCCCGGTACTGAAGCTTTCTTT CASSLSDSPGTEAFF TRBV7-7 NA NA TRBJ1-1
TGTGCCATCAGTGGAACAAGCGGGAGGATGCAAGATACGCAGTATTTT CAISGTSGRMQDTQYF TRBV10-3 TRBD2 NA TRBJ2-3
TGTGCCACTCAGCGGGCTCCAACCACCGGGGAGCTGTTTTTT CATQRAPTTGELFF TRBV19 NA NA TRBJ2-2
TGTGCCAGCTCACCAGGGACAGGATCCCTCGGCGAGCAGTACTTC CASSPGTGSLGEQYF TRBV18 TRBD1 NA TRBJ2-7
TGTGCCAGCAGCTTTAAGCGGGACTACGAGCAGTACTTC CASSFKRDYEQYF TRBV7-8 TRBD2 NA TRBJ2-7
TGTGCCAGCAGCCTGACAGGGAGCCCAGATACGCAGTATTTT CASSLTGSPDTQYF TRBV14 TRBD1 NA TRBJ2-3
TGTGCCAGCAGCGTAGGGGGAGGACTCGCGGGGTACAATGAGCAGTTCTTC CASSVGGGLAGYNEQFF TRBV9 NA NA TRBJ2-1
TGTGCCAGCGGCGAGGGACAGGTAAATTCACCCCTCCACTTT CASGEGQVNSPLHF TRBV9 TRBD1 few TRBJ1-6
TGCGCCAGCAGCTGGACAGGGAAGAACACCGGGGAGCTGTTTTTT CASSWTGKNTGELFF TRBV5-1 TRBD1 once TRBJ2-2
TGTGCCAGCAGCTTGGGACAATCGACCAGCAATCAGCCCCAGCATTTT CASSLGQSTSNQPQHF TRBV5-5 NA few TRBJ1-5
TGCGCCAGCAGCCGGGGAGACGGGACAGATACGCAGTATTTT CASSRGDGTDTQYF TRBV5-1 NA NA TRBJ2-3
TGTGCCAGCAGACAGGCGGGGGACCCAGCCCTCCACTTT CASRQAGDPALHF TRBV7-2 NA NA TRBJ1-6
TGTGCCAGCAGCTTAGGTTCTAGCGGGCCCACAGATACGCAGTATTTT CASSLGSSGPTDTQYF TRBV7-9 TRBD2 NA TRBJ2-3
TGTGCTAGTGCGTCGGGAAACATGAACACTGAAGCTTTCTTT CASASGNMNTEAFF TRBV12-5 NA NA TRBJ1-1
TGTGCCAGCTCCCCAAAGGCAGGGCACACCGGGGAGCTGTTTTTT CASSPKAGHTGELFF TRBV18 NA NA TRBJ2-2
NA CASRDFGNEQFF TRBV5-1 NA few TRBJ2-1
TGTGCCACTTCAACAGGCTACAATTACAATGAGCAGTTCTTC CATSTGYNYNEQFF TRBV19 NA NA TRBJ2-1
TGTGCCAGCAGTAACAGGGGGCCGGGTCGCCATGAGCAGTTCTTC CASSNRGPGRHEQFF TRBV28 TRBD1 NA TRBJ2-1
TGCGCCAGCAGCTCAGCGGGAGTGCCGAAAATCTTGACCTACGAGCAGTACTTC CASSSAGVPKILTYEQYF TRBV5-1 TRBD2 NA TRBJ2-7
TGCGCCAGCAGCCTACGGGACAGGGGGCGTGACACTGAAGCTTTCTTT CASSLRDRGRDTEAFF TRBV5-1 TRBD1 NA TRBJ1-1
TGTGCCAGCAGCTTAGGGACTAGCGACCCAGGTGAGCAGTACTTC CASSLGTSDPGEQYF TRBV7-9 TRBD2 NA TRBJ2-7
TGTGCCAGCAGCTTGGGGGGACAGAGATCTGGAAACACCATATATTTT CASSLGGQRSGNTIYF TRBV5-4 TRBD1 NA TRBJ1-3
TGTGCCAGCTCACAGGGGCTAGAAGAGACCCAGTACTTC CASSQGLEETQYF TRBV18 NA NA TRBJ2-5
TGTGCCACTTTTCCCGGGGGGGCAGGAACCTTCTACAATGAGCAGTTCTTC CATFPGGAGTFYNEQFF TRBV28 TRBD2 once TRBJ2-1